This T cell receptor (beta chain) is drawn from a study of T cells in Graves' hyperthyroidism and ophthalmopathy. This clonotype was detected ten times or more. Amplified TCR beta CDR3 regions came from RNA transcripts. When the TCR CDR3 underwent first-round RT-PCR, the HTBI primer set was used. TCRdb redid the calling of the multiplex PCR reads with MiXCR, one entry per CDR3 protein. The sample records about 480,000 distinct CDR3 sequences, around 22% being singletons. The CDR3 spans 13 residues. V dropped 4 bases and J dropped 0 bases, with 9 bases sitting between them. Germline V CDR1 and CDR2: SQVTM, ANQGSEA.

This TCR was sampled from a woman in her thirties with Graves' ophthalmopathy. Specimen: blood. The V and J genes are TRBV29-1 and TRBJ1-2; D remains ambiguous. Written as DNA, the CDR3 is TGCAGCGTTGTGCACAGCACTAACTATGGCTACACCTTC. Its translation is CSVVHSTNYGYTF.